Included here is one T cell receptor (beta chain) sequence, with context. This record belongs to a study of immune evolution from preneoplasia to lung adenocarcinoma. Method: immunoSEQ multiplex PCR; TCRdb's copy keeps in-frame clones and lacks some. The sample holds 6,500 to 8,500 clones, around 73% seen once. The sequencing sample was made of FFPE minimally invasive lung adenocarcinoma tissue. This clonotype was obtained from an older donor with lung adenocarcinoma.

This chain's CDR3 is CASSSTGLMNTGELFF. CDR3 coding DNA: TGTGCCAGCAGCTCCACGGGACTCATGAACACCGGGGAGCTGTTTTTT. The chain recombines TRBV5-6 with TRBJ2-2, with D possibly matching TRBD2 (6 bases). The germline CDR1 and CDR2 sequences are SGHDT and YYEEEE. The CDR3 has 16 amino acids. V shed 3 bases and J shed 1 base, with 13 bases lying between them. Complete variable domain (other parts from reference TRBV5-6 and TRBJ2-2): DAGVTQSPTHLIKTRGQQVTLRCSPKSGHDTVSWYQQALGQGPQFIFQYYEEEERQRGNFPDRFSGHQFPNYSSELNVNALLLGDSALYLCASSSTGLMNTGELFFGEGSRLTVL.